The 22 T cell receptor beta chains below come from one sample, sequenced in a study of shared clonotypes between healthy human individuals. This table comes from immunoSEQ multiplex PCR, and its TCRdb copy is limited to in-frame clones, with some not included. The sample records some 96,000 clones, more than 45% being singletons. The specimen sequenced was PBMCs. These receptors were obtained from a woman aged 40 to 50 in good health. Some clones in this sample may be carry-over from other donors' samples.

The genes are TRBV6-5 and TRBJ2-5, with D uncertain. The DNA end is a closer match to TRBJ2-7, so the J assignment may be wrong. The CDR3 runs 13 residues. The V gene's germline CDR1 is MNHEY and CDR2 SVGAGI. The CDR3 here is CASSYPPTGEQYF. The CDR3 DNA reads as TGTGCCAGCAGTTACCCCCCTACGGGCGAGCAGTACTTC.

This clone was observed many times. This chain connects TRBV7-8 to TRBJ2-5; D gene uncertain. Judging by the DNA end, TRBJ2-7 fits better; the J call may be wrong. The CDR3 totals 12 residues. Germline loops: CDR1 SGHVS, CDR2 FQNEAQ. The CDR3, as DNA: TGTGCCAGCAGCCCCCATGGGGACGAGCAGTACTTC. Its translation: CASSPHGDEQYF.

This clone was seen many times. This rearrangement joins TRBV5-8 to TRBJ1-1, with D perhaps TRBD1 (5 bases). The length of the CDR3 is 14 residues. Germline V gives CDR1 SGHTS, CDR2 YDEGEE. V dropped 4 bases and J dropped 5 bases, with 15 bases sitting between them. CDR3 DNA sequence: TGTGCCAGCAGCCCTCGAGGGGCTTGGACTGAAGCTTTCTTT. Protein product: CASSPRGAWTEAFF.

V usage is TRBV18 and J usage is TRBJ1-1, with D perhaps TRBD1 (5 bases). Trimming removed 6 bases at V and 6 bases at J, with 11 bases between. The CDR3 runs 12 residues. Germline CDR1 and CDR2: KGHSH and LQKENI. The CDR3 protein is CASSLQGAEAFF. CDR3 nucleotide sequence: TGTGCCAGCTCGCTTCAGGGCGCTGAAGCTTTCTTT.

This clone was seen a handful of times. The chain has TRBV21-1 and TRBJ1-6. TRBV21-1 is recorded as a pseudogene. This CDR3 is 12 amino acids long. The DNA of the CDR3 is TGTGCCAGCAGCAAACTGAAATCACCCCTCCACTTT. It codes for CASSKLKSPLHF.

The genes are TRBV5-4 and TRBJ2-5; 10 nucleotides agree with TRBD2. Germline V gene sequence: CDR1 SGHNT, CDR2 YYREEE (reference sequence). This CDR3 comprises 16 residues. Losses at the gene ends were 5 bases for V and 1 base for J; bases not matched to a gene: 8. The CDR3 loop reads CASSYPTSGFQETQYF. The CDR3 bases are TGTGCCAGCAGTTACCCGACTAGCGGGTTCCAAGAGACCCAGTACTTC.

Concerning this clone: This likely came from a read error, as a far larger clone is one base away. V is TRBV9 and J is TRBJ2-3; 12 bases agree with TRBD2. The length of the CDR3 is 16 residues. Per the germline V gene, CDR1 is SGDLS and CDR2 is YYNGEE. The CDR3 sequence is CAGSGLAGQITDTQYF. The CDR3 DNA reads TGTGCCGGCAGCGGACTAGCGGGACAAATCACAGATACGCAGTATTTT.

Ten or more counts support this clone. The rearrangement joins TRBV5-8 to TRBJ2-6, with unresolved D. The CDR3 consists of 16 residues. The germline V gene has CDR1 SGHTS and CDR2 YDEGEE. V was trimmed by 1 base and J by 0 bases, leaving 8 bases between them. CDR3 DNA sequence: TGTGCCAGCAGCTTGTTGCGCACCTCTGGGGCCAACGTCCTGACTTTC. Its protein product is CASSLLRTSGANVLTF.

This chain connects TRBV18 to TRBJ1-6; no definite D call. In germline, CDR1 is KGHSH, CDR2 LQKENI. CDR3 length: 14 amino acids. V lost 3 bases, J lost 10 bases, and 13 bases lay in between. The CDR3 sequence: CASSPEAQGSPLHF. For the CDR3, the DNA is TGTGCCAGCTCACCGGAAGCACAAGGGTCACCCCTCCACTTT.

A note on this clone: Possible read error: a much larger clone is one base away. The chain joins TRBV9 to TRBJ2-3; the D is unclear. The CDR3 loop spans 14 amino acids. The V gene lost 0 bases and the J gene lost 4 bases, with 9 bases spanning the gap. Germline values: CDR1 SGDLS, CDR2 YYNGEE. The CDR3 DNA reads as TGTGCCAGCAGCGTAGTGCCAGACGCAGATACGCAGTATTTT. Protein sequence: CASSVVPDADTQYF.

The genes are TRBV11-2 and TRBJ2-5, with D perhaps matching TRBD1 (5 bases). TRBJ2-7 matches the DNA end more closely, so the J call is doubtful. Germline V CDR1 and CDR2: SGHAT, FQNNGV. This CDR3 has 13 amino acids. Written as DNA, the CDR3 is TGTGCCAGCAGCCCCCGACAGTCCTACGAGCAGTACTTC. This gives the protein CASSPRQSYEQYF.

V gene TRBV7-6 combines with J gene TRBJ2-7; 8 bases are shared with TRBD1. This CDR3 spans 15 amino acids. V lost 2 bases and J lost 3; bases outside the gene matches: 6. Germline V gene sequence: CDR1 SGHVS, CDR2 FNYEAQ. The CDR3 sequence is CASSLLTGGNYEQYF. CDR3 in DNA: TGTGCCAGCAGCTTACTCACAGGGGGAAACTACGAGCAGTACTTC. The entire variable domain, with the rest obtained from reference TRBV7-6 and TRBJ2-7, is as follows: GAGVSQSPRYKVTKRGQDVALRCDPISGHVSLYWYRQALGQGPEFLTYFNYEAQQDKSGLPNDRFSAERPEGSISTLTIQRTEQRDSAMYRCASSLLTGGNYEQYFGPGTRLTVT.

This clone appeared a single time. The rearrangement joins TRBV9 to TRBJ2-3; 11 bases line up with TRBD2. Germline CDR1 reads SGDLS; CDR2 reads YYNGEE. After removal of 3 bases from V and 1 base from J, the junction contained 4 bases not matched to a gene. The CDR3 sequence is 16 residues long. This CDR3 is CASSGLAGGGTDTQYF. DNA of the CDR3: TGTGCCAGCAGCGGCTTAGCGGGAGGGGGCACAGATACGCAGTATTTT.

This clone is a singleton in its sample. A read error likely explains this, since a far larger clone differs by one base. The V call is TRBV11-3, the J call TRBJ2-7; unclear D gene. The CDR3 runs 15 residues. From germline, CDR1 is SGHNT and CDR2 YENEEA. The V end was cut by 5 bases, the J end by 1 base, with 15 bases between. The CDR3 loop reads CASSLDTTRSYEQYF. The CDR3 region has the DNA TGTGCCAGCAGCCTTGATACTACCCGATCCTACGAGCAGTACTTC.

Only a few counts were recorded for this clone. The rearrangement links TRBV28 to TRBJ2-1; no clear D gene. CDR1 and CDR2 (germline): MDHEN, SYDVKM. The CDR3 runs to 15 residues. Trimming pared 7 bases from V and 1 base from J, leaving 14 bases between. The CDR3 is CASIRPGESYNEQFF. DNA of the CDR3: TGTGCCAGCATCCGCCCTGGCGAATCCTACAATGAGCAGTTCTTC. The full variable domain, completed using reference TRBV28 and TRBJ2-1, is DVKVTQSSRYLVKRTGEKVFLECVQDMDHENMFWYRQDPGLGLRLIYFSYDVKMKEKGDIPEGYSVSREKKERFSLILESASTNQTSMYLCASIRPGESYNEQFFGPGTRLTVL.

In DNA, the CDR3 is TGTGCCAGCAGCCCAACCTCCAGGGGCGAGCAGTACTTC. Translation gives CASSPTSRGEQYF. The chain links TRBV9 to TRBJ2-7, with D tentatively TRBD1 (6 bases). Germline loops: CDR1 SGDLS, CDR2 YYNGEE. The length of the CDR3 is 13 residues. Deletions cut 4 bases from V and 6 bases from J, with 14 bases between.

As DNA, the CDR3 is TGTGCCAGCAGTGAGGCGAAGCAGTACTTC. Translating gives CASSEAKQYF. The V gene is TRBV13, the J gene TRBJ2-7, with no clear D. The CDR3 spans 10 residues. The V end lost 6 bases, the J end lost 8 bases, and 8 bases lay between the germline ends. The germline V gene has CDR1 PRHDT and CDR2 FYEKMQ (reference sequence).

This clone was counted ten times or more. The chain has TRBV15 and TRBJ1-2; D is undetermined. Germline CDR1 and CDR2: LNHNV and YYDKDF (reference sequence). Trimming took 1 base from V and 6 from J, leaving 9 bases between them. This CDR3 region has 13 residues. CDR3 sequence (DNA): TGTGCCACCAGCAGAGGAGATAGGAATGGCTACACCTTC. Translated, it gives CATSRGDRNGYTF.

As to this clone: Different DNA sequences within this sample yield the same CDR3. The chain joins TRBV18 to TRBJ2-6; D is undetermined. Trimming pared 3 bases from V and 4 bases from J, leaving 4 bases between. This CDR3 spans 13 amino acids. Looked up from germline, CDR1 is KGHSH and CDR2 is LQKENI. The CDR3 reads CASSPSGANVLTF. CDR3 bases: TGTGCCAGCTCACCGTCCGGGGCCAACGTCCTGACTTTC.

CDR3 sequence: CAWSVSGTGGEQYF. In nucleotides, the CDR3 is TGTGCCTGGAGTGTATCCGGGACCGGCGGCGAGCAGTACTTC. The V and J genes are TRBV30 and TRBJ2-7; the D gene could be TRBD1 or TRBD2 (5 bases each). The V end lost 0 bases, the J end lost 6 bases, and 15 bases lay between the germline ends. Germline CDR1 is GTSNPN and CDR2 is SVGIG (reference sequence). The CDR3 loop spans 14 amino acids. The full variable domain, completed using reference TRBV30 and TRBJ2-7, is SQTIHQWPATLVQPVGSPLSLECTVEGTSNPNLYWYRQAAGRGLQLLFYSVGIGQISSEVPQNLSASRPQDRQFILSSKKLLLSDSGFYLCAWSVSGTGGEQYFGPGTRLTVT.

The chain employs TRBV2 and TRBJ2-4; TRBD2 agrees at 11 bases. CDR1 and CDR2 (germline): SNHLY, FYNNEI. The ends lost 0 bases at V and 2 bases at J; junction bases unmatched: 3. The length of the CDR3 is 17 residues. The CDR3 protein is CASSEARLAGTKNIQYF. The CDR3, as DNA: TGTGCCAGCAGTGAAGCGCGACTAGCGGGGACCAAAAACATTCAGTACTTC.

This clone has ten or more counts. The rearrangement joins TRBV5-6 to TRBJ1-5; the D is unclear. Germline CDR1 and CDR2: SGHDT and YYEEEE. The CDR3 is made up of 17 amino acids. V lost 1 base and J 0 bases, leaving 14 bases between the germline ends. This CDR3 is CASSLYGERSSNQPQHF. The CDR3 region has the DNA TGTGCCAGCAGCTTGTACGGGGAGAGGAGTAGCAATCAGCCCCAGCATTTT.